Below are 9 T cell receptor beta chains sequenced from a single sample in a study of T cell repertoires in cytomegalovirus infection. Antigens for these TCRs are unknown. TCRdb fed the reads into MiXCR, producing one record per CDR3 protein. This sample has about 100,000 distinct CDR3 sequences, with 25% to 30% found just once. The source was CD8+ T cells from cultured PBMCs, collected from culture after CMV antigen stimulation. The receptor set was obtained from a human donor in good health (CMV status not recorded). Some clones in this sample may be carry-over from other donors' samples.

This clonotype was counted between two and nine times. The chain employs TRBV11-3 and TRBJ2-5; the match to TRBD2 covers 13 bases. V gave up 4 bases and J gave up 4 bases; unmatched junction bases: 6. Per the germline V gene, CDR1 is SGHNT and CDR2 is YENEEA. This CDR3 is built from 16 residues. CDR3 in DNA: TGTGCCAGCAGCTACGGGACTAGCGGGGCGGCAGAGACCCAGTACTTC. Its translation: CASSYGTSGAAETQYF.

This clonotype was seen more than once but under ten times. The V call is TRBV7-8, the J call TRBJ1-3; D unresolved. The CDR3 consists of 13 residues. V was shortened by 9 bases and J by 4 bases, with 13 bases between the two germline ends. The V gene's germline CDR1 is SGHVS and CDR2 FQNEAQ. CDR3 amino acids: CASLEGPGNTIYF. The CDR3 DNA is TGTGCCAGTTTAGAAGGGCCGGGAAACACCATATATTTT. Combining the CDR3 with reference TRBV7-8 and TRBJ1-3 gives the whole variable domain GAGVSQSPRYKVAKRGQDVALRCDPISGHVSLFWYQQALGQGPEFLTYFQNEAQLDKSGLPSDRFFAERPEGSVSTLKIQRTQQEDSAVYLCASLEGPGNTIYFGEGSWLTVV.

This chain uses TRBV15 with TRBJ2-5; 9 bases align to TRBD2. The CDR3 length is 12 residues. The V gene end was trimmed by 5 bases and the J gene end by 7 bases; junction bases not matched to a gene: 2. Germline-derived CDR1 and CDR2 are LNHNV and YYDKDF (reference sequence). The CDR3 protein is CATSLLAGTQYF. The DNA of the CDR3 is TGTGCCACCAGCTTACTAGCGGGGACCCAGTACTTC.

The genes are TRBV7-6 and TRBJ2-1, with D tentatively TRBD1 or TRBD2 (6 bases each). V was trimmed by 2 bases and J by 6 bases, leaving 8 bases between them. Germline lookup yields CDR1 SGHVS and CDR2 FNYEAQ. The CDR3 is 13 amino acids. CDR3 DNA sequence: TGTGCCAGCAGCTTACCGGGGGCCAATGAGCAGTTCTTC. Encoded protein: CASSLPGANEQFF.

The genes are TRBV7-2 and TRBJ2-2; D tentatively reads TRBD1 or TRBD2 (6 bases each). Germline-derived CDR1 and CDR2 are SGHTA and FQGNSA. V lost 1 base, J lost 5 bases, and 17 bases lay in between. This CDR3 is built from 17 residues. CDR3 DNA sequence: TGTGCCAGCAGCTTAGTTGGGGGGCCGAGAAAAACCGGGGAGCTGTTTTTT. Translation gives CASSLVGGPRKTGELFF.

This clonotype was counted only a few times. The chain links TRBV5-6 to TRBJ1-2; no definite D call. Trimming took off 4 bases at V and 3 bases at J, with 7 bases between the two ends. Germline CDR1 and CDR2: SGHDT and YYEEEE. The CDR3 has 12 amino acids. The CDR3 is CASSQDYYGYTF. Written as DNA, the CDR3 is TGTGCCAGCAGCCAGGATTACTATGGCTACACCTTC.

As regards this clonotype: A much larger clone differs by one base, so this may be a read error. The chain has TRBV6-5 and TRBJ1-2, with D unresolved. Deletions cut 0 bases from V and 9 bases from J, with 14 bases between. The germline gives CDR1 MNHEY, CDR2 SVGAGI. The CDR3 is 14 amino acids. The DNA for the CDR3 is TGTGCCAGCAGTTACTCTAGAGAGGGTTATAGCTACACCTTC. Protein: CASSYSREGYSYTF.

In this sample, this clonotype turned up a few times. V gene TRBV5-4 combines with J gene TRBJ2-7; 10 positions match TRBD1. Germline CDR1 SGHNT, CDR2 YYREEE (reference sequence). The CDR3 extends over 14 amino acids. V shed 3 bases and J 4 bases; nucleotides not matched to a gene: 4. CDR3 bases: TGTGCCAGCAGCTCGACAGGGGGCAGGTACGAGCAGTACTTC. Protein product: CASSSTGGRYEQYF.

The rearrangement joins TRBV28 to TRBJ1-1, with 11 bases that match TRBD1. V dropped 4 bases and J dropped 6; count of bases not matched to a gene: 4. The germline gives CDR1 MDHEN, CDR2 SYDVKM. The CDR3 is 14 amino acids. CDR3 nucleotides: TGTGCCAGCAGTTCCTGGACAGGGGGCGCTGAAGCTTTCTTT. It translates to CASSSWTGGAEAFF.